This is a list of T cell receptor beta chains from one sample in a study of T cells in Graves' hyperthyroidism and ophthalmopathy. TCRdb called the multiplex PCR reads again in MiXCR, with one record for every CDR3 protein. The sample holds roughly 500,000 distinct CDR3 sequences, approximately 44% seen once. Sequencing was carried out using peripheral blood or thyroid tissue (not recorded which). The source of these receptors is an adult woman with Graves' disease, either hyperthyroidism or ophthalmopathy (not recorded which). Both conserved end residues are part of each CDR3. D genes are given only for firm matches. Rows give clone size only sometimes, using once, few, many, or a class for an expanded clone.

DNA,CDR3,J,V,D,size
TGTGCCAGCAGGGTAGCGGGGGTAGTGATGAACACTGAAGCTTTCTTT,CASRVAGVVMNTEAFF,TRBJ1-1,TRBV28,-,-
TGCAGCGTTGTCGGAGGCACGCGAAGCACAGATACGCAGTATTTT,CSVVGGTRSTDTQYF,TRBJ2-3,TRBV29-1,-,-
TGTGCCACCAGCAGACCAGGAGTTGTTAGTGAAAAACTGTTTTTT,CATSRPGVVSEKLFF,TRBJ1-4,TRBV15,-,-
TGTGCCAGCAGCCTTTGGGTAGGGGACTATGGCTACACCTTC,CASSLWVGDYGYTF,TRBJ1-2,TRBV3-1,-,-
TGTGCCAGCAGCTTACGATGGGGACAGGGGGGAGATACGCAGTATTTT,CASSLRWGQGGDTQYF,TRBJ2-3,TRBV7-9,TRBD1,-
TGTGCCAGCAGCCGACGGGGACAGGTCCCCTACGAGCAGTACTTC,CASSRRGQVPYEQYF,TRBJ2-7,TRBV7-6,TRBD1,-
TGTGCCAGCAGTTTTATAGCGGGAGGCGTAACAGATACGCAGTATTTT,CASSFIAGGVTDTQYF,TRBJ2-3,TRBV7-2,TRBD2,few
TGTGCCAGCAGTTTTATTCCTACAAACACCATATATTTT,CASSFIPTNTIYF,TRBJ1-3,TRBV7-9,-,many
TGTGCCAGCAGTCACAGGACAGGGAGAAGCAATCAGCCCCAGCATTTT,CASSHRTGRSNQPQHF,TRBJ1-5,TRBV6-1,TRBD1,many
TGTGCCAGCAGTCCTGACAGTCGGGGTCTCATCACTGAAGCTTTCTTT,CASSPDSRGLITEAFF,TRBJ1-1,TRBV7-9,-,few
TGTGCCAGCAGCCGGGGACTAGCGGGAGGCTACGAGCAGTACTTC,CASSRGLAGGYEQYF,TRBJ2-7,TRBV12-3/TRBV12-4,TRBD2,-
TGTGCCAGCAGCCAAGATAAAGGGTTCGGCAATCAGCCCCAGCATTTT,CASSQDKGFGNQPQHF,TRBJ1-5,TRBV3-1,-,-
TGTGCCAGCAGCACTAGGGACAGGGGGTCGGATGGCTACACCTTC,CASSTRDRGSDGYTF,TRBJ1-2,TRBV11-2,TRBD1,-
TGCGCCAGCAGACTAGCGGGAGGGCCTAACACCGGGGAGCTGTTTTTT,CASRLAGGPNTGELFF,TRBJ2-2,TRBV4-1,TRBD2,many
TGTGCCACCAGCAGAGCCCGGGGGAGATACAATGAGCAGTTCTTC,CATSRARGRYNEQFF,TRBJ2-1,TRBV15,-,-
TGCGCCAGCAGCCATAGGACAGGAGATAACTATGGCTACACCTTC,CASSHRTGDNYGYTF,TRBJ1-2,TRBV4-1,TRBD1,many
TGTGCCAGCAGTTTAGGCGTCAGGGGGTCTGAAGCTTTCTTT,CASSLGVRGSEAFF,TRBJ1-1,TRBV27,TRBD1,-
TGTGCCAGCAGTTCCGAGACCGGGACGGTTGCTCTTGAAGCTTTCTTT,CASSSETGTVALEAFF,TRBJ1-1,TRBV12-3/TRBV12-4,-,many
TGTGCCAGCAGCTCGGGGGGGCTCGTTGGGGCCAACGTCCTGACTTTC,CASSSGGLVGANVLTF,TRBJ2-6,TRBV7-2,TRBD2,-